This T cell receptor beta chain was profiled in a study of OX40 agonist ivuxolimab in advanced cancers. Study overall: Patients' therapy was ivuxolimab, an antibody that acts as an agonist of OX40 (CD134). Patients were over 65% male with ages roughly 20 to 80, mean approximately 55.

Assay: immunoSEQ multiplex PCR; the TCRdb copy retains only in-frame clones and omits some. The sample gives some 81,000 clones, approximately 83% of which show up once; just under 2% is in the top ten. In regard to this clone: Its cognate antigen is unknown.

Findings of the study overall: Dose levels from 0.1 to 3.0 mg/kg saw CD4+ and CD8+ blood T cells expand clonally by week 6.

From germline, CDR1 is MDHEN and CDR2 SYDVKM. This CDR3 has 15 amino acids. V was cut by 4 bases and J by 4 bases, with 16 bases left in between. The material sequenced was CD4+ or CD8+ T cells sorted from blood, taken in a trial of the OX40 agonist ivuxolimab. The gene calls are TRBV28 and TRBJ1-1; D is unresolved. This clonotype was sampled from an adult with an advanced solid tumor such as melanoma, head and neck, liver or kidney cancer. The CDR3 sequence: CASSSRTRGSTEAFF. The CDR3 coding sequence is TGTGCCAGCAGTTCCCGAACTCGGGGATCCACTGAAGCTTTCTTT. The full variable domain, its missing parts supplied by reference TRBV28 and TRBJ1-1, is DVKVTQSSRYLVKRTGEKVFLECVQDMDHENMFWYRQDPGLGLRLIYFSYDVKMKEKGDIPEGYSVSREKKERFSLILESASTNQTSMYLCASSSRTRGSTEAFFGQGTRLTVV.